Following are 18 T cell receptor beta chains from one sample sequenced in a study of CD8 T cell repertoires and HIV-1 epitope variants. Clones were read by immunoSEQ multiplex PCR, and TCRdb kept only the in-frame ones, dropping some. This table has fewer than 6,000 clones, 50% to 75% appearing once. Their antigens remain unidentified. The sequenced material came from cultured CD8+ T cells derived from PBMCs. These TCRs come from a male donor with HIV.

By its share, this clone is medium-sized. The chain is built from TRBV28 and TRBJ1-1, with 8 bases lining up with TRBD1. J lost 8 bases, V lost 5 bases, and 7 bases had no gene match. The CDR3 consists of 13 residues. CDR1 and CDR2 from the germline V gene are MDHEN and SYDVKM. CDR3 sequence: CASSPIGTGEAFF. The CDR3 bases are TGTGCCAGCAGTCCCATTGGGACAGGAGAAGCTTTCTTT.

V usage is TRBV27 and J usage is TRBJ2-2; D may be TRBD2 (6 bases). This CDR3 region has 16 residues. The germline V and J ends were trimmed by 6 bases and 1 base, with 15 bases remaining between them. The germline CDR1 and CDR2 sequences are MNHEY and SMNVEV (reference sequence). Here the CDR3 reads CASRGEAEQNTGELFF. The CDR3 DNA reads as TGTGCCAGCAGGGGGGAGGCGGAGCAGAACACCGGGGAGCTGTTTTTT.

The V gene is TRBV7-2, the J gene TRBJ2-3; TRBD2 agrees at 10 bases. V lost 5 bases, J lost 3 bases, and 8 bases stayed unmatched. CDR1 is SGHTA, CDR2 FQGNSA, per germline. CDR3 size: 16 residues. DNA of the CDR3: TGTGCCAGCAGCCCCACTAGCGGGAAAGATACAGATACGCAGTATTTT. Translating gives CASSPTSGKDTDTQYF. Using reference TRBV7-2 and TRBJ2-3 for the parts outside the CDR3, the full variable domain is GAGVSQSPSNKVTEKGKDVELRCDPISGHTALYWYRQSLGQGLEFLIYFQGNSAPDKSGLPSDRFSAERTGGSVSTLTIQRTQQEDSAVYLCASSPTSGKDTDTQYFGPGTRLTVL.

The J gene is TRBJ2-3, the V gene TRBV6-6, with D possibly matching TRBD2 (6 bases). Trimming shortened V by 3 bases and J by 5 bases, and 15 bases separated the two germline ends. This CDR3 contains 15 residues. Looked up from germline, CDR1 is MNHNY and CDR2 is SVGAGI (reference sequence). The CDR3 reads CASSYLAASLDTQYF. CDR3 DNA sequence: TGTGCCAGCAGTTATTTAGCGGCGAGCTTAGATACGCAGTATTTT.

The chain carries TRBV28 and TRBJ1-5, with 9 bases fitting TRBD1. The CDR3 runs to 14 residues. Germline V gives CDR1 MDHEN, CDR2 SYDVKM. V lost 6 bases, J lost 7 bases, and 7 bases stayed unmatched. CDR3 loop: CASSSTGGEQPQHF. The CDR3, as DNA: TGTGCCAGCAGCTCGACAGGGGGGGAACAGCCCCAGCATTTT.

The gene calls are TRBV27 and TRBJ2-3, with 10 bases aligning to TRBD2. The CDR3 is made up of 18 amino acids. V gave up 7 bases and J gave up 0 bases; unmatched junction bases: 13. The germline V gene has CDR1 MNHEY and CDR2 SMNVEV (reference sequence). CDR3 loop: CASTPTTTSGRSTDTQYF. CDR3 bases: TGTGCCAGCACCCCGACCACGACTAGCGGGCGTAGCACAGATACGCAGTATTTT.

The V gene is TRBV28, the J gene TRBJ1-4; 7 bases are shared with TRBD1. This CDR3 is 13 amino acids long. The germline gives CDR1 MDHEN, CDR2 SYDVKM. V was clipped by 8 bases and J by 8 bases; unmatched bases: 8. CDR3 sequence: CASRQGEREKLFF. DNA of the CDR3: TGTGCCAGCCGACAGGGCGAACGGGAAAAACTGTTTTTT.

The V call is TRBV28, the J call TRBJ2-1; D gene uncertain. The CDR3 spans 12 residues. With 4 bases removed from V and 4 bases from J, the gap between germline ends came to 5 bases. The germline V gene encodes CDR1 MDHEN and CDR2 SYDVKM. This CDR3 reads CASSWEYNEQFF. The CDR3 DNA follows: TGTGCCAGCAGTTGGGAATACAATGAGCAGTTCTTC.

The chain combines TRBV7-9 with TRBJ1-1; D is possibly TRBD1 (5 bases). The CDR3 runs to 14 residues. Trimming took 6 bases from V and 4 from J, leaving 15 bases between them. Looked up from germline, CDR1 is SEHNR and CDR2 is FQNEAQ (reference sequence). As DNA, the CDR3 is TGTGCCAGCAGTGAAGGCCGTGGGGGCACTGAAGCTTTCTTT. It codes for CASSEGRGGTEAFF.

The chain carries TRBV6-1 and TRBJ1-5, with 7 nucleotides matching TRBD1. V lost 7 bases and J lost 1; bases outside the gene matches: 7. The CDR3 is 15 amino acids. Germline V gives CDR1 MNHNS, CDR2 SASEGT. The CDR3 DNA sequence: TGTGCCAGCAACTACAGGGGAGGCAGCAATCAGCCCCAGCATTTT. It codes for CASNYRGGSNQPQHF.

The rearrangement links TRBV27 to TRBJ2-3, with TRBD2 identical over 8 bases. V trimming: 2 bases; J trimming: 4 bases; junction bases outside the gene matches: 11. The CDR3 runs to 17 residues. Germline loops: CDR1 MNHEY, CDR2 SMNVEV (reference sequence). The CDR3, as DNA: TGTGCCAGCAGTTTAAGGGTCCTCGGGGGGGGGCCAGATACGCAGTATTTT. Its translation is CASSLRVLGGGPDTQYF.

The chain couples TRBV18 to TRBJ1-1, with TRBD1 identical over 11 bases. Losses at the gene ends were 4 bases for V and 0 bases for J; bases not matched to a gene: 7. The germline CDR1 and CDR2 sequences are KGHSH and LQKENI. The CDR3 totals 17 residues. CDR3 protein: CASSRDRGLRVNTEAFF. In DNA, the CDR3 is TGTGCCAGCTCACGGGACAGGGGGTTACGGGTGAACACTGAAGCTTTCTTT.

V usage is TRBV10-3 and J usage is TRBJ2-7; D is perhaps TRBD1 (5 bases). Per germline, CDR1 ENHRY and CDR2 SYGVKD. Trimming removed 3 bases from V and 3 bases from J, with 12 bases in between. The CDR3 consists of 14 residues. The CDR3 nucleotides read TGTGCCATCAGTGATCCGGCAGGGATCTACGAGCAGTACTTC. It translates to CAISDPAGIYEQYF.

The chain carries TRBV10-3 and TRBJ2-1; D perhaps matches TRBD2 (5 bases). Germline CDR1 and CDR2: ENHRY and SYGVKD. V lost 6 bases and J 7 bases, leaving 10 bases between the germline ends. The CDR3 sequence is 12 residues long. The CDR3 loop reads CAIRNRENEQFF. The CDR3 nucleotides read TGTGCCATCAGGAATAGGGAGAATGAGCAGTTCTTC.

V gene TRBV29-1 combines with J gene TRBJ2-7; 7 positions match TRBD1. Trimming took 2 bases from V and 3 from J; bases not matched to a gene: 4. This CDR3 comprises 13 residues. Germline CDR1 SQVTM, CDR2 ANQGSEA. The DNA for the CDR3 is TGCAGCGTTGAAACAGGGGTTCGCTACGAGCAGTACTTC. It translates to CSVETGVRYEQYF.

V gene TRBV14 combines with J gene TRBJ2-5; possible D gene TRBD2, 5 bases. Germline V gene sequence: CDR1 SGHDN, CDR2 FVKESK. The CDR3 runs to 16 residues. Trimming took 1 base from V and 5 from J, leaving 17 bases between them. The CDR3 here is CASSQGGLTGSETQYF. Written as DNA, the CDR3 is TGTGCCAGCAGCCAAGGAGGGCTAACGGGATCCGAGACCCAGTACTTC.

The chain is built from TRBV9 and TRBJ2-6; possibly TRBD2 for D (7 bases). The germline gives CDR1 SGDLS, CDR2 YYNGEE. V lost 4 bases and J 2 bases, leaving 19 bases between the germline ends. The length of the CDR3 is 18 residues. CDR3 sequence (DNA): TGTGCCAGCAGCAACCGGGGGGCCGAAACTCCTGGGGCCAACGTCCTGACTTTC. It encodes CASSNRGAETPGANVLTF.

The chain has TRBV15 and TRBJ2-7; maybe TRBD2 (6 bases). Trimming took 4 bases from V and 5 from J, leaving 24 bases between them. Germline CDR1 reads LNHNV; CDR2 reads YYDKDF (reference sequence). CDR3 length: 17 residues. In DNA, the CDR3 is TGTGCCACCAGCAACCCTATAGGAGGGATCGGTACCCACGAGCAGTACTTC. It translates to CATSNPIGGIGTHEQYF.